The entry below gives a single TCR beta chain sequence along with its context. Its cognate antigen is unknown. This specimen belongs to a study of Ad26.COV2.S vaccination and SARS-CoV-2 variants. Study context: Among those in the COV1001 Ad26.COV2.S trial arm was the donor.

The table came from immunoSEQ multiplex PCR; TCRdb's copy has only in-frame clones and leaves some out. The data show 510,000 or so clones, with about 83% seen just once and 9.5% to 15% held by the top ten. General observations from the study: Reportedly, spike-specific CD8+ and CD4+ T cell responses achieved substantial breadth once vaccination had taken place. Measures of TCR breadth and depth may have fallen short of total T cell responses.

The sample's treatment: roughly 20 received Ad26.COV2.S at low or high dose, single or two shots; 5 received placebo; per-sample allocation not given. Specimen acquisition occurred on day 63 following the initial vaccine or placebo injection. Recruitment in Boston yielded a donor of adult age, 18-55 years. V was shortened by 5 bases and J by 2 bases, with 12 bases between the two germline ends. Per the germline V gene, CDR1 is LNHDA and CDR2 is SQIVND (reference sequence). This CDR3 is built from 14 residues. The chain combines TRBV19 with TRBJ1-2; D is uncertain. The starting material was peripheral blood, obtained in a trial of Ad26.COV2.S vaccine versus placebo. The sequence was collected from a person between 18 and 65 years old who received the Ad26.COV2.S COVID-19 vaccine or a placebo. The CDR3 protein is CASSWAGTNYGYTF. The CDR3 nucleotides are TGTGCCAGTAGTTGGGCAGGAACGAACTATGGCTACACCTTC.